The rows below give T cell receptor beta chains drawn from one sample of a study of shared clonotypes between healthy human individuals. Method: immunoSEQ multiplex PCR; TCRdb's copy keeps in-frame clones and lacks some. The repertoire consists of more than 450,000 clones, with 79% occurring once and the leading ten covering around 13%. Sequencing input: PBMCs. All receptors derive from a woman between 40 and 50 years old in good health. Some clones in this sample may be carry-over from other donors' samples. Each CDR3 is given with its conserved first and last residue. Fields, in order: V gene, CDR3 protein.

TRBV7-9 CASSNRDTLEQYF
TRBV5-1 CASLGQQGVFF
TRBV5-1 CASSLWSGLGTGELFF
TRBV28 CASSFGLYEQYF
TRBV7-2 CASSLIDSPGFIQHF
TRBV27 CRGQAPYEQYF
TRBV18 CASSPPGYTF
TRBV28 CASSSGQGYEQYF
TRBV6-6 CASSLGGKGQETQYF
TRBV7-3 CASSPQGVRGTEAFF
TRBV21-1 CASSTWTTSDTQYF
TRBV6-5 CASSPGQGAHAFF
TRBV28 CASSFPGSNEQFF
TRBV28 CASLGGTNTEAFF
TRBV28 CASSPTSGRAGEQYF
TRBV5-1 CASSPRGPATEAFF
TRBV5-8 CASSLGSGANVLTF
TRBV7-2 CASSLDLGGQGVHEQYF
TRBV9 CASSVARQGGNTIYF
TRBV29-1 CSVVRDRDYEQYF
TRBV30 CAWSLDGEYTEAFF
TRBV27 CASSLSPGLADYNEQFF